This TCR beta chain was obtained from a study of circulating and synovial CD4+ cells in juvenile arthritis. Per germline, CDR1 LNHDA and CDR2 SQIVND (reference sequence). The CDR3 runs to 15 residues. Trimming removed 0 bases from V and 3 bases from J; junction bases left unmatched: 2. Libraries were prepared by immunoSEQ multiplex PCR; TCRdb keeps only in-frame clonotypes and omits some of them. The table records about 36,000 clones, 94% of them present only once. Material: CD4+ T cells from blood. The clonotype originates from a human donor with juvenile idiopathic arthritis. The chain links TRBV19 to TRBJ1-5, with 7 bases matching TRBD1. CDR3 sequence (DNA): TGTGCCAGTAGTATAGAGACAGGGCACAATCAGCCCCAGCATTTT. Translated: CASSIETGHNQPQHF.